What follows are 5 T cell receptor beta chains derived from one specimen sequenced in a study of CD8+CD57+ T cells in acquired aplastic anemia (dated by TCRdb to 2017 to 2018). Instrument used: Illumina HiSeq 2000. TCR beta VDJ combination and CDR3 sequence profiling used genomic DNA as the template. In-frame beta chains were kept once TCRdb had trimmed the public reads at Q25 with fastp and called clones with MiXCR. Rows merge per CDR3 protein into single entries with the most common DNA and genes. Across this sample there are hundreds of thousands of distinct CDR3 sequences, with about two thirds seen only once. Together, the top ten hold 3.5% to 4.5% of the sample. Sequenced: sorted CD4+, CD8+, or CD8+CD57+ T cells (not recorded which) from PBMCs. The origin of the receptors is a human donor in good health, serving as a control.

The V call is TRBV7-2, the J call TRBJ1-1, with 7 bases fitting TRBD1. CDR3 length: 12 residues. V shed 4 bases and J 11 bases; nucleotides not matched to a gene: 7. Looked up from germline, CDR1 is SGHTA and CDR2 is FQGNSA. The CDR3 nucleotides are TGTGCCAGCAGCTGGTTGCAGGGGGAGGCTTTCTTT. Encoded protein: CASSWLQGEAFF.

This chain links TRBV20-1 with TRBJ2-5; D unclear. The V gene lost 5 bases and the J gene lost 4 bases, with 11 bases spanning the gap. The CDR3 spans 12 residues. Germline CDR1 is DFQATT and CDR2 is SNEGSKA (reference sequence). Here the CDR3 DNA reads TGCAGTGCTGGGAAAAAATCAGAGACCCAGTACTTC. Translating it yields CSAGKKSETQYF.

This clonotype was recorded only once. The chain recombines TRBV2 with TRBJ2-7, with 7 nucleotides matching TRBD1. V dropped 7 bases and J dropped 2; count of bases not matched to a gene: 8. CDR3 length: 14 residues. Germline V lookup: CDR1 SNHLY, CDR2 FYNNEI. CDR3 bases: TGTGCCAGCACAGAGGACAGGTGGGCCTACGAGCAGTACTTC. It specifies CASTEDRWAYEQYF.

This clonotype came up many times. This chain uses TRBV5-1 with TRBJ1-3, with D maybe TRBD1 (6 bases). V was trimmed by 0 bases and J by 10 bases, leaving 14 bases between them. CDR3 length equals 14 residues. CDR1 is SGHRS and CDR2 is YFSETQ in the germline V gene. CDR3 nucleotide sequence: TGCGCCAGCAGCTTGGAACAGGGTGGGAGGACCATATATTTT. It codes for CASSLEQGGRTIYF.

The chain uses TRBV10-3 and TRBJ1-5; D gene ambiguous. Germline CDR1 reads ENHRY; CDR2 reads SYGVKD. The CDR3 runs to 13 residues. Trimming cost V 4 bases and J 3 bases, with 7 bases left between them. CDR3 region: CAISGGPNQPQHF. The CDR3 nucleotides are TGTGCCATCAGTGGAGGCCCCAATCAGCCCCAGCATTTT.